This T cell receptor (beta chain) came from a study of CD8 T cells in ankylosing spondylitis. General observations from the study: The disease-linked clones had a CD8+ phenotype and low blood frequencies. Eight or nine highly homologous variants made up a TCR beta motif that seemed to typify ankylosing spondylitis blood.

Libraries of TCR beta came from quantitative 5'-RACE with molecular barcodes. TCRdb independently ran MiXCR on the 5' RACE reads; one entry per CDR3 protein. The profile shows 650,000 to 800,000 distinct CDR3 sequences, around a fifth of them singletons. The ends were cut back, 1 base at V and 3 bases at J, with 25 bases in the middle. The CDR3 runs to 19 residues. CDR1 and CDR2 (germline): SGHAT, FQNNGV. Comments on this clonotype: Its antigen is not identified.

The clonotype was recovered from a male donor with ankylosing spondylitis. The sequenced sample was blood, either unsorted or a sorted T cell fraction (not recorded which). The gene calls are TRBV11-2 and TRBJ2-7; D is perhaps TRBD1 or TRBD2 (5 bases each). CDR3 DNA sequence: TGTGCCAGCAGCTTAGTGAGGGCAGGCCTCCATCTGGGGGTCTACGAGCAGTACTTC. Its protein is CASSLVRAGLHLGVYEQYF. The full variable domain, its missing parts supplied by reference TRBV11-2 and TRBJ2-7, is EAGVAQSPRYKIIEKRQSVAFWCNPISGHATLYWYQQILGQGPKLLIQFQNNGVVDDSQLPKDRFSAERLKGVDSTLKIQPAKLEDSAVYLCASSLVRAGLHLGVYEQYFGPGTRLTVT.